These 27 T cell receptor beta chains came from one sample sequenced in a study of blood T cell repertoires in COVID-19. Repertoires were generated with immunoSEQ multiplex PCR, while TCRdb's copy carries only in-frame clones and drops some. The sample records about 140,000 clones, 78% being singletons. Sequencing was done on a sample of PBMCs or T cells enriched from blood (not recorded which). The receptor source for this set is a woman aged 50 to 65 who had recovered from COVID-19.

This chain connects TRBV5-6 to TRBJ2-7; possibly TRBD1 for D (6 bases). The germline V gene encodes CDR1 SGHDT and CDR2 YYEEEE. This CDR3 is 13 amino acids long. The V and J ends lost 6 bases and 4 bases respectively, with 14 bases between them. CDR3 protein: CASTFSDRYEQYF. CDR3 nucleotide sequence: TGTGCCAGCACCTTTTCGGACAGATACGAGCAGTACTTC.

The J gene is TRBJ1-1, the V gene TRBV11-2; D may be TRBD1 (5 bases). The CDR3 runs 14 residues. The germline V gene has CDR1 SGHAT and CDR2 FQNNGV. The V end was cut by 5 bases, the J end by 1 base, with 11 bases between. CDR3 region: CASSPGLQNTEAFF. CDR3 DNA sequence: TGTGCCAGCAGCCCGGGACTCCAGAACACTGAAGCTTTCTTT.

This clone was counted once. The V call is TRBV4-1, the J call TRBJ1-3; tentative D call: TRBD1 (5 bases). From germline, CDR1 is MGHRA and CDR2 YSYEKL. V was pared by 0 bases and J by 4 bases, with 13 bases between. The CDR3 sequence is 16 residues long. The CDR3 loop is CASSQDLRQGGNTIYF. In nucleotides, the CDR3 is TGCGCCAGCAGCCAAGATCTTCGCCAGGGAGGAAACACCATATATTTT.

The chain is built from TRBV7-2 and TRBJ2-1; D unresolved. The germline V and J ends were trimmed by 1 base and 7 bases, with 14 bases remaining between them. This CDR3 spans 15 amino acids. CDR1 is SGHTA, CDR2 FQGNSA, per germline. The CDR3 loop reads CASSLDSFGGNEQFF. CDR3 bases: TGTGCCAGCAGCTTAGACAGCTTCGGTGGAAATGAGCAGTTCTTC.

The chain carries TRBV5-1 and TRBJ1-2; 8 bases are shared with TRBD1. CDR1 is SGHRS and CDR2 is YFSETQ in the germline V gene. This CDR3 region has 17 residues. Germline trimming cut 4 bases from V and 6 bases from J; bases unmatched to any gene: 17. Here the CDR3 reads CASSVLGQVTPPHGYTF. CDR3 DNA sequence: TGCGCCAGCAGCGTGCTGGGACAGGTTACCCCACCTCATGGCTACACCTTC.

The gene calls are TRBV5-4 and TRBJ2-1; possible D gene TRBD2, 7 bases. V was shortened by 7 bases and J by 0 bases, with 14 bases between the two germline ends. Germline V gene data show CDR1 as SGHNT and CDR2 as YYREEE (reference sequence). This CDR3 spans 15 amino acids. This CDR3 reads CASRRGGPSYNEQFF. In DNA form, the CDR3 reads TGTGCCAGCCGAAGGGGGGGGCCCTCCTACAATGAGCAGTTCTTC.

Only one count was recorded for this clone. The chain has TRBV3-1 (or the pseudogene TRBV3-2) and TRBJ1-6; D perhaps matches TRBD1 (5 bases). This CDR3 contains 17 residues. Trimming removed 0 bases at V and 10 bases at J, with 19 bases between. The germline V gene encodes CDR1 LGHDT and CDR2 YNNKEL (reference sequence). The CDR3 DNA reads TGTGCCAGCAGCCAAGATTTTCCGGGGCAGGGAGGATCACCCCTCCACTTT. It encodes CASSQDFPGQGGSPLHF.

The J gene is TRBJ1-1, the V gene TRBV7-6; D remains unclear. CDR1 and CDR2 from the germline V gene are SGHVS and FNYEAQ. The V end lost 4 bases, the J end lost 6 bases, and 18 bases lay between the germline ends. The CDR3 has 15 amino acids. The CDR3 protein is CASSSRGRDLAEAFF. CDR3 nucleotides: TGTGCCAGCAGCTCGAGAGGGCGAGATTTGGCTGAAGCTTTCTTT. The variable domain in full, completed from reference TRBV7-6 and TRBJ1-1, reads GAGVSQSPRYKVTKRGQDVALRCDPISGHVSLYWYRQALGQGPEFLTYFNYEAQQDKSGLPNDRFSAERPEGSISTLTIQRTEQRDSAMYRCASSSRGRDLAEAFFGQGTRLTVV.

The gene calls are TRBV7-9 and TRBJ2-2; 8 bases are a match to TRBD2. The length of the CDR3 is 15 residues. Looked up from germline, CDR1 is SEHNR and CDR2 is FQNEAQ (reference sequence). The junction had 4 bases not matched to a gene; V was cut back by 7 bases and J by 0 bases. The CDR3, as DNA: TGTGCCAGCACCCGGGGGGGAGCGAACACCGGGGAGCTGTTTTTT. Amino acids: CASTRGGANTGELFF.

The chain employs TRBV5-1 and TRBJ1-1, with TRBD1 as a possible D gene (6 bases). Between the trimmed V and J ends, which lost 0 bases and 7 bases, there was a span of 13 bases. CDR3 size: 14 residues. The V gene's germline CDR1 is SGHRS and CDR2 YFSETQ. This chain's CDR3 is CASSLAAGADEAFF. The CDR3 DNA is TGCGCCAGCAGCTTGGCGGCAGGGGCAGATGAAGCTTTCTTT.

This clone showed up just a few times. The chain is built from TRBV28 and TRBJ1-1; tentative D call: TRBD1 (6 bases). The CDR3 runs 15 residues. The germline gives CDR1 MDHEN, CDR2 SYDVKM. The V end lost 8 bases, the J end lost 2 bases, and 18 bases lay between the germline ends. CDR3 nucleotides: TGTGCCAGCCCTTACCCTGGGGGACAAAACACTGAAGCTTTCTTT. Translated, it gives CASPYPGGQNTEAFF.

As concerns this clone: A much larger clone lies a single base off, so this may be a read error. The V call is TRBV28, the J call TRBJ1-6; a possible D gene is TRBD1 (6 bases). Germline assignment: CDR1 MDHEN and CDR2 SYDVKM. Trimming removed 6 bases at V and 6 bases at J, with 9 bases between. The CDR3 has 13 amino acids. The CDR3 sequence is CASSGGRNSPLHF. Here the CDR3 DNA reads TGTGCCAGCAGCGGGGGGCGTAATTCACCCCTCCACTTT.

The rearrangement joins TRBV19 to TRBJ1-6; D is unresolved. The V end lost 6 bases, the J end lost 7 bases, and 10 bases lay between the germline ends. The germline V gene encodes CDR1 LNHDA and CDR2 SQIVND (reference sequence). This CDR3 has 13 residues. The CDR3 loop is CASSDTQNSPLHF. CDR3 nucleotides: TGTGCCAGTAGCGACACCCAAAATTCACCCCTCCACTTT.

This clone was counted once. The CDR3 bases are TGTGCCAGCGGGACAGGCCCGGCTTACTATGGCTACACCTTC. This codes for CASGTGPAYYGYTF. The chain couples TRBV6-6 to TRBJ1-2, with 8 bases aligning to TRBD1. In germline, CDR1 is MNHNY, CDR2 SVGAGI (reference sequence). The length of the CDR3 is 14 residues. V was clipped by 8 bases and J by 3 bases; unmatched bases: 8.

The rearrangement joins TRBV9 to TRBJ1-2; 12 positions match TRBD1. Germline-derived CDR1 and CDR2 are SGDLS and YYNGEE. The CDR3 runs to 16 residues. The V and J ends lost 3 bases and 8 bases, in that order; junction bases with no gene match: 11. The CDR3 protein is CASSATGTGGARGYTF. The CDR3 DNA reads TGTGCCAGCAGCGCGACCGGGACAGGGGGCGCGAGGGGCTACACCTTC.

V and J are TRBV6-5 and TRBJ2-7; TRBD2 is a possible D gene (5 bases). Germline V gene lookup returns CDR1 MNHEY and CDR2 SVGAGI. V was clipped by 5 bases and J by 2 bases, with 10 bases between them. The CDR3 is 13 residues long. CDR3 loop: CASSPRVTYEQYF. The CDR3 coding sequence is TGTGCCAGCAGTCCGCGGGTCACCTACGAGCAGTACTTC.

The sample holds one count of this clone. The rearrangement joins TRBV28 to TRBJ2-7; D call uncertain. The ends were cut back, 5 bases at V and 0 bases at J, with 5 bases in the middle. CDR3 length: 12 residues. Germline-derived CDR1 and CDR2 are MDHEN and SYDVKM. The CDR3: CASSPSSYEQYF. CDR3 DNA sequence: TGTGCCAGCAGTCCCAGCTCCTACGAGCAGTACTTC.

The chain has TRBV9 and TRBJ1-2; TRBD1 aligns across 11 bases. The CDR3 length is 15 residues. V lost 2 bases to trimming and J lost 6 bases; unmatched junction nucleotides: 6. Per the germline V gene, CDR1 is SGDLS and CDR2 is YYNGEE. The DNA for the CDR3 is TGTGCCAGCAGCGTGGATAGGACAGGGGGCCATGGCTACACCTTC. Its protein product is CASSVDRTGGHGYTF.

CDR3 sequence: CSVTSTTGHTEAFF. The CDR3 nucleotides read TGCAGCGTGACTTCCACGACAGGACACACTGAAGCTTTCTTT. V is TRBV29-1 and J is TRBJ1-1, with D possibly matching TRBD1 (6 bases). The ends were cut back, 6 bases at V and 3 bases at J, with 17 bases in the middle. Germline-derived CDR1 and CDR2 are SQVTM and ANQGSEA. The CDR3 has 14 residues.

The J gene is TRBJ2-1, the V gene TRBV7-2, with 10 bases aligning to TRBD1. CDR1 is SGHTA and CDR2 is FQGNSA in the germline V gene. V gave up 2 bases and J gave up 7 bases; unmatched junction bases: 5. CDR3 length: 15 amino acids. The CDR3 spells CASSLRQGAGNEQFF. The CDR3 DNA sequence: TGTGCCAGCAGCTTAAGACAGGGGGCAGGGAATGAGCAGTTCTTC.

The chain has TRBV29-1 and TRBJ1-2, with D unclear. Germline assignment: CDR1 SQVTM and CDR2 ANQGSEA. With 4 bases removed from V and 3 bases from J, the gap between germline ends came to 18 bases. The CDR3 consists of 15 residues. The CDR3 DNA follows: TGCAGCGTTGTGTTTACCAAACTCGGGGACTATGGCTACACCTTC. This translates into CSVVFTKLGDYGYTF.

This clone showed up just a few times. This chain joins TRBV3-1 (or the pseudogene TRBV3-2) and TRBJ2-5; the D gene is possibly TRBD1 (5 bases). The V gene lost 6 bases and the J gene lost 5 bases, with 13 bases spanning the gap. Germline V gene lookup returns CDR1 LGHDT and CDR2 YNNKEL (reference sequence). The CDR3 totals 13 residues. CDR3 loop: CASSPGLGETQYF. The CDR3, as DNA: TGTGCCAGCAGTCCAGGGCTTGGGGAGACCCAGTACTTC.

In DNA, the CDR3 is TGTGCCAGCAGTGAATCCCAGCAGGGTAAAGCTTTCTTT. Amino acids: CASSESQQGKAFF. This chain links TRBV2 with TRBJ1-1; tentative D call: TRBD1 (5 bases). Per germline, CDR1 SNHLY and CDR2 FYNNEI. The CDR3 has 13 residues. The germline V and J ends were trimmed by 2 bases and 9 bases, with 13 bases remaining between them. The variable domain in full, with the rest retrieved from reference TRBV2 and TRBJ1-1, is EPEVTQTPSHQVTQMGQEVILRCVPISNHLYFYWYRQILGQKVEFLVSFYNNEISEKSEIFDDQFSVERPDGSNFTLKIRSTKLEDSAMYFCASSESQQGKAFFGQGTRLTVV.

This chain connects TRBV18 to TRBJ1-1; TRBD1 is a possible D gene (5 bases). Germline V gives CDR1 KGHSH, CDR2 LQKENI. The CDR3 is 15 residues long. Trimming left V 0 bases short and J 6 bases short, with 14 bases between. CDR3 DNA sequence: TGTGCCAGCTCACCACCGGGTGGCCTAGGGGCTGAAGCTTTCTTT. Translated: CASSPPGGLGAEAFF.

J is TRBJ2-3 and V is TRBV7-6; 10 nucleotides agree with TRBD2. Losses at the gene ends were 3 bases for V and 10 bases for J; bases not matched to a gene: 13. Germline V lookup: CDR1 SGHVS, CDR2 FNYEAQ. CDR3 length equals 16 residues. The CDR3 spells CASSLGPLAGALPQYF. The CDR3 DNA sequence: TGTGCCAGCAGCTTGGGGCCCCTAGCGGGGGCCCTTCCGCAGTATTTT. Complete variable domain (other parts from reference TRBV7-6 and TRBJ2-3): GAGVSQSPRYKVTKRGQDVALRCDPISGHVSLYWYRQALGQGPEFLTYFNYEAQQDKSGLPNDRFSAERPEGSISTLTIQRTEQRDSAMYRCASSLGPLAGALPQYFGPGTRLTVL.

The V call is TRBV28, the J call TRBJ2-1; no definite D call. There are 15 residues in the CDR3. V lost 3 bases and J 4 bases, leaving 13 bases between the germline ends. Germline CDR1 reads MDHEN; CDR2 reads SYDVKM. The CDR3 loop reads CASSFRSFTYNEQFF. The DNA for the CDR3 is TGTGCCAGCAGTTTTCGTAGCTTCACGTACAATGAGCAGTTCTTC.

The J gene is TRBJ1-2, the V gene TRBV20-1, with 10 bases aligning to TRBD1. CDR1 and CDR2 from the germline V gene are DFQATT and SNEGSKA (reference sequence). The CDR3 contains 11 residues. The CDR3 DNA is TGCGGCGAGGGACAGGGGTATGGCTACACCTTC. Protein: CGEGQGYGYTF.